This T cell receptor beta chain was identified in a study of T cells in Graves' hyperthyroidism and ophthalmopathy. Overall study results and limits: Among thyroid clonotypes expanded above 0.001, most also appeared in blood.

The CDR3 loop spans 17 amino acids. Germline V gene data show CDR1 as SGHDN and CDR2 as FVKESK. Trimming took 0 bases from V and 2 from J; bases not matched to a gene: 9. Hyperthyroidism was newly diagnosed in patients aged 18 to 65 (duration under 2 months). This clonotype was observed many times. The antigen is not known. From RNA transcripts, TCR beta CDR3 regions were amplified. With the HTBI primer set, the TCR CDR3 went through a first round of RT-PCR. TCRdb reprocessed the multiplex PCR reads via MiXCR and lists one record per CDR3 protein. The sample includes around 240,000 distinct CDR3 sequences, 13% to 15% seen only once; the top ten take roughly 15%.

V gene TRBV14 combines with J gene TRBJ2-5, with TRBD2 matching 7 bases. The clonotype comes from a middle-aged woman with Graves' hyperthyroidism that later progressed to Graves' ophthalmopathy. Input material: blood. Written as DNA, the CDR3 is TGTGCCAGCAGCCAAGAGGCTAGACTAGCTAGTCAAGAGACCCAGTACTTC. It is translated as CASSQEARLASQETQYF.